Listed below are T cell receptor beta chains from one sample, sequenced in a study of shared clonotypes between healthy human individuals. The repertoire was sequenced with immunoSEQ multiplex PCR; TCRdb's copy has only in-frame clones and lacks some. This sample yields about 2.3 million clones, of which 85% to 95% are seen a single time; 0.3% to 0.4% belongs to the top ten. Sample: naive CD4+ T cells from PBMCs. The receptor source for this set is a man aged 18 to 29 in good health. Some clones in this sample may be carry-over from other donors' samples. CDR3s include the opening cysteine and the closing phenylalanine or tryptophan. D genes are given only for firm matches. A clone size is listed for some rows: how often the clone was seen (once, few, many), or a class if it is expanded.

CASSANHPPRNTEAFF TGTGCCAGCAGTGCCAACCACCCACCCAGGAACACTGAAGCTTTCTTT TRBJ1-1 . . TRBV2
CASLADREIEAFF TGTGCCAGCCTAGCGGACAGGGAAATTGAAGCTTTCTTT TRBJ1-1 TRBD1 . TRBV7-2
CASSLSSGIWETQYF TGTGCCAGCAGCCTCTCAAGTGGGATCTGGGAGACCCAGTACTTC TRBJ2-5 . . TRBV7-6
CASSPGQGLGRRHEQYF TGTGCCAGCTCACCCGGACAGGGGTTGGGGCGGAGGCACGAGCAGTACTTC TRBJ2-7 TRBD1 once TRBV18
CASSFLRELFF TGTGCCAGCTCATTCCTGAGAGAACTGTTTTTT TRBJ1-4 . few TRBV28
CASSLGQGADTQYF TGTGCCAGCAGTTTGGGACAGGGGGCGGATACGCAGTATTTT TRBJ2-3 TRBD1 . TRBV28
CASSTGTGTNTGELFF TGTGCCAGCAGCACCGGGACAGGGACGAACACCGGGGAGCTGTTTTTT TRBJ2-2 TRBD1 . TRBV7-9
CASSRASSASDRKNEKLFF TGTGCCAGCAGCCGAGCGAGCAGCGCCTCGGACAGAAAAAATGAAAAACTGTTTTTT TRBJ1-4 . . TRBV11-2
CASSSNQPQHF TGTGCCAGCAGTAGCAATCAGCCCCAGCATTTT TRBJ1-5 . . TRBV2
CASSAARDRGSLSQYF TGTGCCAGCAGTGCAGCCCGGGACAGGGGGTCCCTATCTCAGTACTTC TRBJ2-7 TRBD1 . TRBV28
CASAERSTDTQYF TGTGCCAGCGCCGAACGATCGACAGATACGCAGTATTTT TRBJ2-3 . . TRBV5-6
CASSLWGGGQGDGYTF TGTGCCAGCAGTTTATGGGGCGGGGGACAGGGGGATGGCTACACCTTC TRBJ1-2 TRBD1 . TRBV28
CASSVGPTGTQETQYF TGTGCCAGCAGCGTAGGACCCACAGGGACTCAAGAGACCCAGTACTTC TRBJ2-5 . once TRBV9
CASSLQFSGTTDTQYF TGCGCCAGCAGCCTCCAGTTTAGCGGAACTACTGATACGCAGTATTTT TRBJ2-3 . . TRBV5-1
CAISASSGETQYF TGTGCCATCAGTGCGTCTAGCGGTGAGACCCAGTACTTC TRBJ2-5 TRBD2 . TRBV10-3
CASSHRQETQYF TGTGCCAGCAGTCACCGCCAAGAGACCCAGTACTTC TRBJ2-5 . . TRBV6-5
CASRGVGGASYEQYF TGTGCCAGCAGGGGAGTGGGCGGGGCTTCCTACGAGCAGTACTTC TRBJ2-7 . . TRBV28
CASSEASNYGYTF TGTGCCAGCAGTGAGGCCTCGAACTATGGCTACACCTTC TRBJ1-2 . . TRBV6-1
CASSLGVVRRDTGELFF TGTGCCAGCAGCTTGGGAGTGGTCCGCCGGGACACCGGGGAGCTGTTTTTT TRBJ2-2 . . TRBV5-4
CASSPSADVSYEQYF TGTGCCAGCAGCCCCTCGGCGGACGTTTCCTACGAGCAGTACTTC TRBJ2-7 . . TRBV7-8
CASSQDPGQTNQPQHF TGTGCCAGCAGCCAAGACCCTGGACAGACTAATCAGCCCCAGCATTTT TRBJ1-5 . . TRBV4-2
CASSLDYRGTEAFF TGTGCCAGCAGCTTGGATTACAGGGGAACTGAAGCTTTCTTT TRBJ1-1 TRBD1 . TRBV7-6
CASSFQTGRVTDTQYF TGTGCCAGCAGTTTCCAGACAGGGAGGGTCACAGATACGCAGTATTTT TRBJ2-3 . . TRBV27
CASRALAHEQFF TGTGCCAGCAGAGCCCTAGCCCATGAGCAGTTCTTC TRBJ2-1 . . TRBV2